This paragraph reports one T cell receptor (beta chain). The target antigen is unknown. This sample is part of a study of type 1 and type 2 diabetes patients. Looking at the study overall: CD4+ or CD8+ T cells were positively selected from PBMCs with microbeads.

Each participant gave approximately 9.6 milliliters of peripheral blood. PCR was run on genomic DNA. The TCR beta CDR3 region was amplified using 30 forward and 13 reverse primers. TCRdb ran MiXCR on the multiplex PCR reads and lists one entry per CDR3 protein. The repertoire holds 250,000 to 300,000 distinct CDR3 sequences, more than 40% seen once, with roughly 15% in the top ten. Study-level points and caveats: Type 2 diabetes and control V and J usage correlated highly, about 0.97.

The specimen sequenced was peripheral blood mononuclear cells (PBMCs). The TCR was taken from a man between 18 and 29 years old with type 2 diabetes.

The CDR3 region has the DNA TGTGCCAGCAGTCCGGACAGGATCTCCTACGAGCAGTACTTC. This gives the protein CASSPDRISYEQYF. This sequence joins TRBV2 and TRBJ2-7; 7 bases are a match to TRBD1. The CDR3 spans 14 residues. CDR1 is SNHLY and CDR2 is FYNNEI in the germline V gene. Germline trimming cut 5 bases from V and 0 bases from J; bases unmatched to any gene: 4.